This is a list of T cell receptor beta chains from one sample in a study of blood T cell repertoires in COVID-19. Only in-frame clones appear in the TCRdb table, and some are missing; sequencing was by immunoSEQ multiplex PCR. The sample has hundreds of thousands of clones, about nine tenths seen once. The specimen was PBMCs or T cells enriched from blood (not recorded which). The receptors here all came from an older woman who had recovered from COVID-19. The CDR3 runs from the conserved cysteine through the conserved F or W. The order of the fields is clone size, D gene, V gene, J gene, CDR3 DNA, CDR3 protein. D genes are given only for firm matches. Part of the rows lack a size; the others show once, few, many or a class for expanded clones.

clone size: NA
D gene: TRBD2
V gene: TRBV9
J gene: TRBJ2-5
CDR3 DNA: TGTGCCAGCAGCGTAGCTAGCGGGGGAAGTGAGACCCAGTACTTC
CDR3 protein: CASSVASGGSETQYF

clone size: NA
D gene: NA
V gene: TRBV12-3/TRBV12-4
J gene: TRBJ1-1
CDR3 DNA: TGTGCCAGCAGTTTAGGGCAGGTCCTCAAAGCTTTCTTT
CDR3 protein: CASSLGQVLKAFF

clone size: NA
D gene: TRBD1
V gene: TRBV5-1
J gene: TRBJ2-3
CDR3 DNA: TGCGCCAGCAGCTTGGTTGCGACAGGGGCAGATACGCAGTATTTT
CDR3 protein: CASSLVATGADTQYF

clone size: NA
D gene: TRBD2
V gene: TRBV5-1
J gene: TRBJ2-2
CDR3 DNA: TGCGCCAGCAGGGGGACTAGCGGGGCTGCCGGGGAGCTGTTTTTT
CDR3 protein: CASRGTSGAAGELFF

clone size: NA
D gene: TRBD1
V gene: TRBV4-1
J gene: TRBJ2-5
CDR3 DNA: TGCGCCAGCAGCCAAACAGGGGGAAGAGAGACCCAGTACTTC
CDR3 protein: CASSQTGGRETQYF

clone size: NA
D gene: TRBD1
V gene: TRBV7-9
J gene: TRBJ1-6
CDR3 DNA: TGTGCCAGCAGCTCCTCGGGACAGGGGGCTTCACCCCTCCACTTT
CDR3 protein: CASSSSGQGASPLHF

clone size: NA
D gene: NA
V gene: TRBV15
J gene: TRBJ2-7
CDR3 DNA: TGTGCCACCAGCAGAGATTCCGGGAACCCCTACGAGCAGTACTTC
CDR3 protein: CATSRDSGNPYEQYF

clone size: NA
D gene: NA
V gene: TRBV27
J gene: TRBJ1-1
CDR3 DNA: TGTGCCAGCAGTACCCTCGTGGCTTCCACTGAAGCTTTCTTT
CDR3 protein: CASSTLVASTEAFF

clone size: NA
D gene: NA
V gene: TRBV19
J gene: TRBJ2-2
CDR3 DNA: TGTGCCAGTAGTTCAGGGCTTGTAACCGGGGAGCTGTTTTTT
CDR3 protein: CASSSGLVTGELFF

clone size: NA
D gene: NA
V gene: TRBV24-1
J gene: TRBJ1-4
CDR3 DNA: TGTGCCACCAGTGATTTGCGGGGGGGCGACGAAAAACTGTTTTTT
CDR3 protein: CATSDLRGGDEKLFF

clone size: NA
D gene: TRBD1
V gene: TRBV29-1
J gene: TRBJ1-2
CDR3 DNA: TGCAGCGTTAGAACAGGGGATGTTGGCTACACCTTC
CDR3 protein: CSVRTGDVGYTF

clone size: NA
D gene: TRBD2
V gene: TRBV29-1
J gene: TRBJ2-1
CDR3 DNA: TGCAGCGTTGTTACCGGACTAGCCCAGACCACAAGTGAGCAGTTCTTC
CDR3 protein: CSVVTGLAQTTSEQFF

clone size: NA
D gene: TRBD1
V gene: TRBV18
J gene: TRBJ2-4
CDR3 DNA: TGTGCCAGCTCAAAGGGGGCAGCCAAAAACATTCAGTACTTC
CDR3 protein: CASSKGAAKNIQYF

clone size: NA
D gene: TRBD2
V gene: TRBV11-2
J gene: TRBJ2-5
CDR3 DNA: TGTGCCAGCAGCTCCGTTGTAGCGGGGGGGCTGTTAGAGACCCAGTACTTC
CDR3 protein: CASSSVVAGGLLETQYF

clone size: NA
D gene: NA
V gene: TRBV18
J gene: TRBJ2-5
CDR3 DNA: TGTGCCAGCTCACCTCGGGACTTTGAAGAGACCCAGTACTTC
CDR3 protein: CASSPRDFEETQYF

clone size: NA
D gene: TRBD1
V gene: TRBV30
J gene: TRBJ1-6
CDR3 DNA: TGTGCCTGGAGCCTACAGGGGCATCCCTATAATTCACCCCTCCACTTT
CDR3 protein: CAWSLQGHPYNSPLHF

clone size: NA
D gene: NA
V gene: TRBV28
J gene: TRBJ2-2
CDR3 DNA: TGTGCCACCCGCCCAGGCACCGGGGAGCTGTTTTTT
CDR3 protein: CATRPGTGELFF

clone size: few
D gene: TRBD1
V gene: TRBV2
J gene: TRBJ1-1
CDR3 DNA: TGTGCCAGCAGTGGACAGGGGAATGAAGCTTTCTTT
CDR3 protein: CASSGQGNEAFF

clone size: NA
D gene: TRBD2
V gene: TRBV11-3
J gene: TRBJ2-5
CDR3 DNA: TGTGCCAGCAGCAGGGGACTAGGTGTCAGCGAGACCCAGTACTTC
CDR3 protein: CASSRGLGVSETQYF

clone size: NA
D gene: NA
V gene: TRBV6-5
J gene: TRBJ1-5
CDR3 DNA: TGTGCCAGCAGCCCGTTAAATCAGCCCCAGCATTTT
CDR3 protein: CASSPLNQPQHF

clone size: NA
D gene: TRBD1
V gene: TRBV18
J gene: TRBJ2-3
CDR3 DNA: TGTGCCAGCTCACCTGGACAGGGGGCAGATACGCAGTATTTT
CDR3 protein: CASSPGQGADTQYF

clone size: once
D gene: NA
V gene: TRBV2
J gene: TRBJ1-1
CDR3 DNA: TGTGCCAGCAGAGCGCCGGGGTTAAACACTGAAGCTTTCTTT
CDR3 protein: CASRAPGLNTEAFF

clone size: NA
D gene: NA
V gene: TRBV6-5
J gene: TRBJ1-5
CDR3 DNA: TGTGCCAGCAGTTCCCGACAGCCATATAGCAATCAGCCCCAGCATTTT
CDR3 protein: CASSSRQPYSNQPQHF

clone size: NA
D gene: NA
V gene: TRBV5-5
J gene: TRBJ1-1
CDR3 DNA: TGTGCCAGCAGCTTGTTGCATTTCGGAAGGGGGACTGAAGCTTTCTTT
CDR3 protein: CASSLLHFGRGTEAFF

clone size: NA
D gene: TRBD2
V gene: TRBV3-1/TRBV3-2
J gene: TRBJ2-2
CDR3 DNA: TGTGCCAGCAGCCGACTAGCGCTCACCGGGGAGCTGTTTTTT
CDR3 protein: CASSRLALTGELFF

clone size: NA
D gene: TRBD2
V gene: TRBV25-1
J gene: TRBJ2-5
CDR3 DNA: TGTGCCAGCAGTCGACTAGCGGGCAACCAAGAGACCCAGTACTTC
CDR3 protein: CASSRLAGNQETQYF

clone size: once
D gene: NA
V gene: TRBV5-3
J gene: TRBJ2-7
CDR3 DNA: TGTGCCAGAAGCCGAGGGGGGCAGTACTTC
CDR3 protein: CARSRGGQYF

clone size: NA
D gene: TRBD1
V gene: TRBV7-2
J gene: TRBJ1-2
CDR3 DNA: TGTGCCAGCAGCTCGGACAGGGGGAATGGCTACACCTTC
CDR3 protein: CASSSDRGNGYTF

clone size: NA
D gene: NA
V gene: TRBV30
J gene: TRBJ1-5
CDR3 DNA: TGTGCCTGGAGTGACACAGGGAGCAATCAGCCCCAGCATTTT
CDR3 protein: CAWSDTGSNQPQHF

clone size: NA
D gene: NA
V gene: TRBV4-2
J gene: TRBJ1-6
CDR3 DNA: TGTGCCAGCAGCCTATCCCAGGGTACAGATAATTCACCCCTCCACTTT
CDR3 protein: CASSLSQGTDNSPLHF

clone size: NA
D gene: NA
V gene: TRBV13
J gene: TRBJ2-3
CDR3 DNA: TGTGCCAGCAGCTCCCTCGAGGGCACAGATACGCAGTATTTT
CDR3 protein: CASSSLEGTDTQYF

clone size: NA
D gene: TRBD2
V gene: TRBV24-1
J gene: TRBJ2-2
CDR3 DNA: TGTGCCACCAGTGCTAGCGGGAACACCGGGGAGCTGTTTTTT
CDR3 protein: CATSASGNTGELFF

clone size: NA
D gene: NA
V gene: TRBV19
J gene: TRBJ2-3
CDR3 DNA: TGTGCCAGTAGTAGGGCCCAAACCCTCAGGACAGATACGCAGTATTTT
CDR3 protein: CASSRAQTLRTDTQYF

clone size: once
D gene: NA
V gene: TRBV5-4
J gene: TRBJ2-7
CDR3 DNA: TGTGCCAGCAGCTTGGGTCAGGGGGGTTCCTACGAGCAGTACTTC
CDR3 protein: CASSLGQGGSYEQYF

clone size: NA
D gene: NA
V gene: TRBV5-1
J gene: TRBJ2-5
CDR3 DNA: TGCGCCAGCAGCTTGGGAGACAGGCGGCAAGAGACCCAGTACTTC
CDR3 protein: CASSLGDRRQETQYF

clone size: NA
D gene: NA
V gene: TRBV6-5
J gene: TRBJ1-5
CDR3 DNA: TGTGCCAGCAGTCCCGGGGGGGGTAGTCAGCCCCAGCATTTT
CDR3 protein: CASSPGGGSQPQHF

clone size: NA
D gene: NA
V gene: TRBV15
J gene: TRBJ1-4
CDR3 DNA: TGTGCCACCAGCAGAGATCCCCGAGCATCTAATGAAAAACTGTTTTTT
CDR3 protein: CATSRDPRASNEKLFF

clone size: NA
D gene: NA
V gene: TRBV10-3
J gene: TRBJ1-1
CDR3 DNA: TGTGCCATCAGTGACCCCGGGGGGACTGAAGCTTTCTTT
CDR3 protein: CAISDPGGTEAFF

clone size: NA
D gene: NA
V gene: TRBV4-1
J gene: TRBJ2-3
CDR3 DNA: TGCGCCAGCAGCCAAGACCTGACCGGAATGGGGGGGCCCGACGCAGATACGCAGTATTTT
CDR3 protein: CASSQDLTGMGGPDADTQYF

clone size: NA
D gene: NA
V gene: TRBV10-3
J gene: TRBJ2-3
CDR3 DNA: TGTGCCATCAGTGATCCCGCGGGGGCCAGCACAGATACGCAGTATTTT
CDR3 protein: CAISDPAGASTDTQYF

clone size: few
D gene: NA
V gene: TRBV7-9
J gene: TRBJ2-1
CDR3 DNA: TGTGCCAGCAGCCCTTACGGCAATGAGCAGTTCTTC
CDR3 protein: CASSPYGNEQFF

clone size: NA
D gene: TRBD1
V gene: TRBV5-1
J gene: TRBJ1-2
CDR3 DNA: TGCGCCAGCAGCCCCGGCCGACAGGGGGCTAACTATGGCTACACCTTC
CDR3 protein: CASSPGRQGANYGYTF

clone size: NA
D gene: NA
V gene: TRBV4-1
J gene: TRBJ1-4
CDR3 DNA: TGCGCCAGCAGCCAAGATGGGCAGAACGGTGAAAAACTGTTTTTT
CDR3 protein: CASSQDGQNGEKLFF

clone size: NA
D gene: TRBD1
V gene: TRBV15
J gene: TRBJ2-1
CDR3 DNA: TGTGCCACCAGCATCAGACAGGGAAACTACAATGAGCAGTTCTTC
CDR3 protein: CATSIRQGNYNEQFF

clone size: few
D gene: TRBD2
V gene: TRBV4-1
J gene: TRBJ2-2
CDR3 DNA: TGCGCCAGCAGACTAGCGGGGAGCACCGGGGAGCTGTTTTTT
CDR3 protein: CASRLAGSTGELFF

clone size: NA
D gene: NA
V gene: TRBV19
J gene: TRBJ2-3
CDR3 DNA: TGTGCCAGTAGTATTTGGACAGCAGTCACAGATACGCAGTATTTT
CDR3 protein: CASSIWTAVTDTQYF

clone size: NA
D gene: TRBD1
V gene: TRBV2
J gene: TRBJ2-5
CDR3 DNA: TGTGCCAGCAGTGATAGGGGACAGGGGGCGATTGGGGAGACCCAGTACTTC
CDR3 protein: CASSDRGQGAIGETQYF

clone size: NA
D gene: NA
V gene: TRBV9
J gene: TRBJ2-2
CDR3 DNA: TGTGCCAGCAGCGTAGTCGAGGTGTTCGGGGAGCTGTTTTTT
CDR3 protein: CASSVVEVFGELFF

clone size: NA
D gene: TRBD1
V gene: TRBV27
J gene: TRBJ1-3
CDR3 DNA: TGTGCCAGCAGTCTTGGACAGGGTAGAGGAAACACCATATATTTT
CDR3 protein: CASSLGQGRGNTIYF

clone size: NA
D gene: NA
V gene: TRBV18
J gene: TRBJ1-3
CDR3 DNA: TGTGCCAGCTCACCACTGTCAGCCTCACAGGCTGGAAACACCATATATTTT
CDR3 protein: CASSPLSASQAGNTIYF

clone size: NA
D gene: NA
V gene: TRBV3-1/TRBV3-2
J gene: TRBJ1-1
CDR3 DNA: TGTGCCAGCAGCCAAATAGGACAGTCTGAAGCTTTCTTT
CDR3 protein: CASSQIGQSEAFF

clone size: once
D gene: TRBD2
V gene: TRBV3-1/TRBV3-2
J gene: TRBJ2-5
CDR3 DNA: TGTGCCAGCAGCCAACCCACCCGGCGGTCTAGCGGGGATCAAGAGACCCAGTACTTC
CDR3 protein: CASSQPTRRSSGDQETQYF

clone size: NA
D gene: TRBD2
V gene: TRBV12-3/TRBV12-4
J gene: TRBJ2-5
CDR3 DNA: TGTGCCAGCACCTGGCCGGGGGAGGGGACCCAGTACTTC
CDR3 protein: CASTWPGEGTQYF

clone size: NA
D gene: NA
V gene: TRBV5-1
J gene: TRBJ1-4
CDR3 DNA: TGCGCCAGCAGCTTGGAAAGGACGGGAGGTGGAAAACTGTTTTTT
CDR3 protein: CASSLERTGGGKLFF

clone size: NA
D gene: NA
V gene: TRBV7-6
J gene: TRBJ2-5
CDR3 DNA: TGTGCCAGCAGCTTAGGAGGCAGGGCTCAAGAGACCCAGTACTTC
CDR3 protein: CASSLGGRAQETQYF

clone size: NA
D gene: NA
V gene: TRBV30
J gene: TRBJ1-2
CDR3 DNA: TGTGCCTGGAGTGTAACTGGCCGCCAGGGTGACTATGGCTACACCTTC
CDR3 protein: CAWSVTGRQGDYGYTF